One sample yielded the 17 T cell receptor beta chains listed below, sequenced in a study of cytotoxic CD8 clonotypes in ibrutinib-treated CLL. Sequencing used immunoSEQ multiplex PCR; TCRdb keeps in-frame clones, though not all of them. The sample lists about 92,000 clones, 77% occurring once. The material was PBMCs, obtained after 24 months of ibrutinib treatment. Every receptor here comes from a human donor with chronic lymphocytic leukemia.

The CDR3 region has the DNA TGTGCCAGCAGCTCGAGAACCGGGACAGAATACTTC. Its protein is CASSSRTGTEYF. V gene TRBV7-2 combines with J gene TRBJ2-7; 7 nucleotides align to TRBD1. After removal of 4 bases from V and 13 bases from J, the junction contained 10 bases not matched to a gene. Germline CDR1 is SGHTA and CDR2 is FQGNSA. The CDR3 has 12 amino acids.

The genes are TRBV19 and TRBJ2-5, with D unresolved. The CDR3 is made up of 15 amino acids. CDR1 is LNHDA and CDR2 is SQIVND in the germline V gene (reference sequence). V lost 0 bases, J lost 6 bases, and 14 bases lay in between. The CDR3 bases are TGTGCCAGTAGTATAGATCCCCCTGGAATACAGACCCAGTACTTC. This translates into CASSIDPPGIQTQYF.

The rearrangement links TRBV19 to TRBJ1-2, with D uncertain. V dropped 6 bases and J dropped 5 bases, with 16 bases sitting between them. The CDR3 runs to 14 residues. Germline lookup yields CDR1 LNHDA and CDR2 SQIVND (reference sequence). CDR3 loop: CASRRAADYYGYTF. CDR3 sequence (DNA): TGTGCCAGTAGGAGGGCGGCAGATTATTATGGCTACACCTTC. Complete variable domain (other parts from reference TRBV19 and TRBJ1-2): DGGITQSPKYLFRKEGQNVTLSCEQNLNHDAMYWYRQDPGQGLRLIYYSQIVNDFQKGDIAEGYSVSREKKESFPLTVTSAQKNPTAFYLCASRRAADYYGYTFGSGTRLTVV.

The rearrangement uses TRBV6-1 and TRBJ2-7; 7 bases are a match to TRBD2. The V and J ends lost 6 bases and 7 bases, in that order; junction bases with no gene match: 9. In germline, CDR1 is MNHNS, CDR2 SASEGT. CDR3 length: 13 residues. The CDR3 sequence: CASSDVGGWEQYF. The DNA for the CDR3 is TGTGCCAGCAGCGACGTGGGGGGGTGGGAGCAGTACTTC.

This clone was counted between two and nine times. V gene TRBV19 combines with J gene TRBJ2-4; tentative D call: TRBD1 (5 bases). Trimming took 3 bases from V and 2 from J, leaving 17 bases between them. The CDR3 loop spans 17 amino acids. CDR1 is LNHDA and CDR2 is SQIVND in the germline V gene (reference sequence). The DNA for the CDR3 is TGTGCCAGTAGTATCCTGACAGTCCGAAGCTCCAAAAACATTCAGTACTTC. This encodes CASSILTVRSSKNIQYF.

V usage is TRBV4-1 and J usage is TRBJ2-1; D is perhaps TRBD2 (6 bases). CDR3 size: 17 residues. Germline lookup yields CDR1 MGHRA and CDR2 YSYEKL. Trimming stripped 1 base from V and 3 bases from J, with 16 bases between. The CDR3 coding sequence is TGCGCCAGCAGCCAAGGGAATCGGCGGGGAAACTACAATGAGCAGTTCTTC. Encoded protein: CASSQGNRRGNYNEQFF.

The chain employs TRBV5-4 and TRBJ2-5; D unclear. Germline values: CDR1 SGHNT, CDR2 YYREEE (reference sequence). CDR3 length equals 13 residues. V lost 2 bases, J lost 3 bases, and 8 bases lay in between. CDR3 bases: TGTGCCAGCAGCTTTGAAACAGAAGAGACCCAGTACTTC. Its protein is CASSFETEETQYF.

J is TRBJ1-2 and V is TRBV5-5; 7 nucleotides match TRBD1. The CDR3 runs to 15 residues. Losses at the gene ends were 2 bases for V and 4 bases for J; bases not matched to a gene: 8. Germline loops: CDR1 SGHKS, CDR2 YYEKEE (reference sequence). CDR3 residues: CASSFRQGGIYGYTF. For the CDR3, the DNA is TGTGCCAGCAGCTTCAGACAGGGAGGAATCTATGGCTACACCTTC.

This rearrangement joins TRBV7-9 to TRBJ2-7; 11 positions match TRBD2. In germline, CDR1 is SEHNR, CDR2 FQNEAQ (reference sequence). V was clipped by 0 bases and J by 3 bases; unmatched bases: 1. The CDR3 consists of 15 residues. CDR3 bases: TGTGCCAGCAGCTTAGCTCTAGCGGGAGGCTACGAGCAGTACTTC. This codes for CASSLALAGGYEQYF.

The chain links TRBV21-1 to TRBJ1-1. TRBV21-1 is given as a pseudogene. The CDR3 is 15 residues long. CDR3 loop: CASSARGNSNTEAFF. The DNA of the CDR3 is TGTGCCAGCAGCGCTCGGGGGAATTCGAACACTGAAGCTTTCTTT.

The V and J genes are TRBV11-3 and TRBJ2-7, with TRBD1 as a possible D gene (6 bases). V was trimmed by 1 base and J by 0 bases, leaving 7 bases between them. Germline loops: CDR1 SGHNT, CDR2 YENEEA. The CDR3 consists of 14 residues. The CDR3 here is CASSLGQDSYEQYF. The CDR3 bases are TGTGCCAGCAGCTTAGGACAGGACTCCTACGAGCAGTACTTC.

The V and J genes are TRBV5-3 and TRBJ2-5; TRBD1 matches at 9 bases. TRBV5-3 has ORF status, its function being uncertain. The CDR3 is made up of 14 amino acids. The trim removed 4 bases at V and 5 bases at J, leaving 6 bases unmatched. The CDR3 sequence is CARSQDRGGETQYF. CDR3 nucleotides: TGTGCCAGAAGCCAGGACAGGGGTGGGGAGACCCAGTACTTC.

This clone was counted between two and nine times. This chain's CDR3 is CASSMMWGTNTGELFF. The CDR3 DNA is TGTGCCAGTAGTATGATGTGGGGGACGAACACCGGGGAGCTGTTTTTT. This sequence joins TRBV19 and TRBJ2-2; D is tentatively TRBD1 or TRBD2 (5 bases each). Trimming cost V 3 bases and J 0 bases, with 11 bases left between them. The CDR3 runs 16 residues. Germline lookup yields CDR1 LNHDA and CDR2 SQIVND (reference sequence).

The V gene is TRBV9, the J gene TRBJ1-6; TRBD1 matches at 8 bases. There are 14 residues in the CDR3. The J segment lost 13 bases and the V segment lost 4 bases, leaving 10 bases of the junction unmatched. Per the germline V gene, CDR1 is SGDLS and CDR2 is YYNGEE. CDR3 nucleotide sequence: TGTGCCAGCAGCCTGGACAGGGTTTTGGCGCCCCTCCACTTT. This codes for CASSLDRVLAPLHF.

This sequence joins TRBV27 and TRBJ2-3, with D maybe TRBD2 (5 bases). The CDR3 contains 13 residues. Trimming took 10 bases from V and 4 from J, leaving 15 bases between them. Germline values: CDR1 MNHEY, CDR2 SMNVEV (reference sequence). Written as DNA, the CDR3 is TGTGCCACCAGATTGGGGAGCGCAGATACGCAGTATTTT. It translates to CATRLGSADTQYF.

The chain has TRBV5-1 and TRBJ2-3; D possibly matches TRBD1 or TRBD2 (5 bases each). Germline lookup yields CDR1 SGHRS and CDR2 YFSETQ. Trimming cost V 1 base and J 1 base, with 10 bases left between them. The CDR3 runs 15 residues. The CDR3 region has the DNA TGCGCCAGCAGCTTGCGAGGGGTGGGCACAGATACGCAGTATTTT. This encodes CASSLRGVGTDTQYF.

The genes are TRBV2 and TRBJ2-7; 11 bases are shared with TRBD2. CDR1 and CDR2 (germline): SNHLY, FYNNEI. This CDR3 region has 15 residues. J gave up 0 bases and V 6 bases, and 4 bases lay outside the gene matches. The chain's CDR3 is CASRGLAASSYEQYF. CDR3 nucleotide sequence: TGTGCCAGCAGGGGACTAGCGGCTAGCTCCTACGAGCAGTACTTC.